Sequencing of this T cell receptor beta chain was carried out in a study of blood T cell repertoires in COVID-19. On the study more broadly: The United States, Italy and Spain supplied acute and convalescent COVID-19 samples.

TCRdb's table, derived via immunoSEQ multiplex PCR, lists solely in-frame clones and lacks some. The sample has some 240,000 clones; around 90% are singletons. CDR3 length: 12 amino acids. The V gene's germline CDR1 is MGHDK and CDR2 SYGVNS. V lost 4 bases and J lost 6, with 10 bases in between. Sequencing used peripheral blood. The genes are TRBV25-1 and TRBJ2-7; possibly TRBD1 for D (6 bases). The sequence derives from a man between 60 and 75 years old who had recovered from COVID-19. The CDR3 nucleotides read TGTGCCAGCAGTGGCACAGGGACCGAGCAGTACTTC. Encoded protein: CASSGTGTEQYF.